This T cell receptor (beta chain) was obtained from a study of monozygotic twins with inflammatory bowel disease. From the 5' RACE reads, TCRdb lists one entry per CDR3 protein and no DNA. The listing contains 330,000 or so distinct CDR3 sequences. Germline CDR1 reads SEHNR; CDR2 reads FQNEAQ (reference sequence). This CDR3 has 15 amino acids. Findings and caveats of the study: Cells of different T cell subtypes could not be told apart.

Notes on this clonotype: Its antigen is unknown.

This TCR was recovered from a human donor with ulcerative colitis or Crohn's disease, or a healthy co-twin of an affected twin (not recorded which). The sample was blood. This chain joins TRBV7-9 and TRBJ2-1; TCRdb picks TRBD2, but there is no DNA to check that call. The CDR3 sequence: CASSLVTSGDNEQFF.